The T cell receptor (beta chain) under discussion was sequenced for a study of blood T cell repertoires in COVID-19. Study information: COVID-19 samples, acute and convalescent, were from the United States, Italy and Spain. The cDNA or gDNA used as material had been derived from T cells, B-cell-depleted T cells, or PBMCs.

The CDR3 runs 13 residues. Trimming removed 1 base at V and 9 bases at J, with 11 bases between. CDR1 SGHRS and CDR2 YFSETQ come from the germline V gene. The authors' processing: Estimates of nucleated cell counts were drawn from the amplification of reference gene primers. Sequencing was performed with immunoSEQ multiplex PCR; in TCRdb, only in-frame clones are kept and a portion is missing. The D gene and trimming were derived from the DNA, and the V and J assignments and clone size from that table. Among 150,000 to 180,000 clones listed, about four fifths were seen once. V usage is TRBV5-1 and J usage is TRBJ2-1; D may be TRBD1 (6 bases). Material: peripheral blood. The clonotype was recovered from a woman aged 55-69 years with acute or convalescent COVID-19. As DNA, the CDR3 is TGCGCCAGCAGCTTGACAGGGACCGGTGAGCAGTTCTTC. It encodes CASSLTGTGEQFF.